The source of this T cell receptor (beta chain) is a study of cytomegalovirus exposure and HLA in healthy donors (dated by TCRdb to 2016 to 2017). Notes on the research overall: In an earlier analysis of approximately 500 of the donors, about 260 Gb of sequence data and roughly 100 million unique TCR beta sequences from about 179 million T cells were reported. Roughly 300 gigabases of sequencing data and around 90 million unique TCR sequences made up an early release that covered around 640 HLA-typed donors. Of the roughly 400 genotyped donors, approximately 83% fell in the genetic ancestry cluster associated with self-reported Caucasian donors. The study aimed to test whether cataloging public T cell receptors could reveal signatures of past pathogen exposure. Using immunosequencing, the study profiled T cell repertoires from around 670 subjects and related those repertoires to cytomegalovirus serostatus. A separate validation cohort of about 110 different subjects was used in addition to the roughly 700-subject first cohort. To predict cytomegalovirus infection status, the study combined high-throughput TCR immunosequencing, statistical association of individual TCRs with disease status, and machine learning. A later analysis re-examined previously published TCR beta repertoires from over 500 donors and added high-resolution HLA genotyping to investigate patterns of TCR occurrence. The later analysis used no new phenotypic data to find candidate immune exposures, relying instead on TCR beta sequences and their occurrence across donors. An earlier analysis of around 580 of the donors used high-throughput TCR beta sequencing to judge whether each TCR beta V gene segment behaved as functional or pseudogenic. Alongside the repertoire data, information on donor age, sex, ethnicity and CMV serostatus was compiled. A later genetic analysis took genome-wide SNP genotypes for about three fifths of the 666 donors and used that subset as a discovery cohort. All discovery cohort repertoires had been generated on a single sequencing platform. Both class I and class II loci were covered by HLA typing, at four-digit resolution. Typing coverage differed by locus: A, B, C, DRB1 and DQB1 were typed in about 620-630 donors, DQA1 in 500 to 550, DPA1 in some 600, and DPB1 in just under 490. Roughly 5 DR-DQ haplotypes were handled as single units for association and clustering, since linkage in the cohort was strong. On average, roughly 250,000 unique TCR beta nucleotide sequences were sequenced per donor among 300 to 500 genotyped donors of the cohort, with 15% to 20% of those sequences being non-productive.

Broader findings and caveats from the paper: The classifier was reported to diagnose cytomegalovirus status with high specificity and sensitivity in both the original and validation cohorts. According to a later analysis, most CMV-associated TCR beta chains appeared to be HLA-restricted, and the HLA associations seemed to be driven largely by CMV exposure. Compared with the roughly 670-donor mean, donors in an Asian-associated ancestry cluster had fewer N-insertions in productive TCRs, according to a later genetic analysis. Roughly uniform sequencing depth across donors was assumed in presence/absence analyses, although this assumption may not hold. Correlated functional status among segregating V segments might reflect linkage disequilibrium, but an unknown experimental factor could not be ruled out. The study listed 150 to 200 TCR beta chains as associated with cytomegalovirus. Some IMGT-functional V segments, including TRBV6-2 and TRBV6-3, could not be distinguished by the 87-base-pair reads and were therefore excluded. Most TCR sequences were observed very rarely across donors, whereas some public TCRs were present in many individuals. In a later analysis, the rate of TCR association differed among HLA loci, with DRB1 alleles having the most associated TCRs and HLA-C alleles having the fewest. A later analysis found that HLA-associated TCR beta chains were more clonally expanded and had lower generation probabilities than equally common non-associated chains. According to the authors, the approach could potentially be generalized to other disease states and immunological phenotypes. Because counts were too low, 15 to 20 rarely observed V segments, including chromosome 9 orphons, were excluded from the earlier analysis of several hundred of the donors. Only TCR beta chains were sequenced in this cohort, and the absence of alpha or paired-chain data limited detectable features. According to a later analysis, parvovirus B19, influenza, CMV and Epstein-Barr virus appeared linked to several top co-occurrence clusters. A cluster of highly shared sequence variants was judged likely to be a technical artifact of the sequencing pipeline. A further reported finding was that TCR beta sequences accurately predicted the HLA-A and HLA-B alleles for most subjects in the first cohort. A later genetic analysis associated a missense DCLRE1C variant with V-gene and J-gene trimming of TCR beta chains, and an independent cohort replicated the association. Immune exposure information for the cohort was limited to CMV serostatus. Strong co-occurrence of HLA alleles, especially DR and DQ, made assigning TCR associations to individual alleles difficult. A few of the identified cytomegalovirus-associated TCR beta chains were confirmed in vitro to be specific for cytomegalovirus antigens. Specific HLA alleles were associated with 15,000 to 20,000 TCR beta sequences at a false discovery rate of 0.05 in a later analysis. Because some donors lacked HLA typing at each locus, the association tests relied only on the typed subset. In an earlier analysis of some 640 of the donors, most TCR beta V segments were observed in productive rearrangements about 90% or about 30% of the time, broadly matching IMGT annotations.

Trimming removed 1 base from V and 5 bases from J; the gene matches leave 7 bases unexplained. The CDR3, cysteine through phenylalanine, is 16 amino acids long. The CDR3 DNA has 48 bases and is translated from base 1. The germline V gene sets CDR1 to SGHVS and CDR2 to FQNEAQ. As regards this clone: Its antigen remains undetermined. It has no much larger one-base neighbor in the sample; base qualities were not kept.

To prepare the library, the immunoSEQ multiplex PCR assay was applied. The multiplex PCR relied on a mix of 60 forward primers for TCR Vbeta segments and 13 reverse primers for TCR Jbeta segments. The CDR3 region of rearranged TCR beta genes was amplified from genomic DNA with a multiplex PCR assay. On the Illumina HiSeq System, the amplified TCR beta libraries were sequenced as 87-base-pair reads. Per the authors' processing: A later analysis tallied tens of millions of unique TCR beta chains across the 660 or so repertoires, and some 10 million of those chains were shared by two or more donors. A nearest-neighbor algorithm error-corrected the raw reads and collapsed the reads into unique sequences, merging closely related sequences to remove PCR and sequencing errors. To assign V, D and J gene segments, CDR3 sequences were aligned to IMGT reference sequences. For a sequence to be retained, a match of at least six nucleotides to both a V gene segment and a J gene segment was required. Rearrangements were called productive when the CDR3 lacked stop codons and stayed in frame with V and J; all others were non-productive. Following IMGT convention, CDR3 was defined as the stretch from the second conserved V-encoded cysteine up to the conserved J-encoded phenylalanine. Sequences without an unambiguous match to a single V gene segment were excluded from the earlier analysis of several hundred of the donors. An earlier analysis of fewer than 750 of the donors called V segments functional above 56.7% productive rearrangements and segregating when the between-donor standard deviation exceeded 5%. A statistical classification framework was developed to diagnose cytomegalovirus status using the catalog of TCR beta chain sequences. In a later analysis, TCR nucleotide sequences were compared against IMGT/GENE-DB human TR gene sequences so that V and J genes could be assigned. In a later analysis, CDR3 sequences and most-parsimonious VDJ recombination scenarios were assigned using the TCRdist pipeline. In a later analysis, each TCR beta chain was defined by its CDR3 amino acid sequence together with its V-gene family, and reads lacking a unique V-gene family were excluded. In a later analysis, 500 to 650 highly shared, low-generation-probability nucleotide sequences were removed to address suspected cross-contamination and a sequencing artifact. A later analysis calculated a clonal expansion index for each public chain from normalized within-repertoire ranks of inferred template counts. In a later analysis, generation probabilities were computed using a VDJ recombination model fitted to out-of-frame rearrangements, and the results were checked against IGoR. A later analysis scored TCR-TCR, TCR-HLA and TCR-CMV co-occurrence with hypergeometric tests, applying a repertoire-size bias correction to TCR pairs. To estimate false discovery rates, a later analysis permuted the HLA or CMV assignments 20 times. A later analysis grouped co-occurring TCRs with DBSCAN, adding TCRdist sequence similarity when clustering within HLA-allele-positive subsets. Repertoires with fewer than 30,000 or more than 120,000 public chains were left out of co-occurrence clustering, as were about 5 repertoires with anomalous nucleotide sharing. TCRdb's version of the immuneACCESS table is confined to in-frame rearrangements and falls short of the full clone set. An unresolved V gene accounts for under half of the shortfall where checked; the remainder is of unknown origin. V and J calls plus clone size are reproduced from that table; the DNA served to infer D and trimming. This sample is represented by tens of thousands of clones; over 70% of them were singletons. Approximately 1.6% of the sample rests with the top ten.

The cohort comprised several hundred healthy bone marrow donors. Cohort members were all nominally healthy when sampled, although unrecorded immune exposures were likely present. The donor was CMV seronegative and belonged to the group of roughly 330 seronegative cohort members. Each donor provided a peripheral blood sample, and peripheral blood mononuclear cells were used for TCR beta sequencing. Genomic DNA extraction from the blood cell samples was performed with the Qiagen DNeasy Blood Extraction Kit. The sample taken for sequencing was PBMCs. The chain is made from TRBV7-8 and TRBJ1-5, and TRBD1 aligns with 8 junction nucleotides. The sequence was obtained from a middle-aged man in good health and CMV-seronegative. The nucleotide sequence reads TGTGCCAGCAGCTTAGGGGGGGACAGGCGCTATCAGCCCCAGCATTTT. It translates to CASSLGGDRRYQPQHF.